These 32 T cell receptor beta chains originate from one sample sequenced in a study of T cells in Graves' hyperthyroidism and ophthalmopathy. Researchers amplified the TCR beta CDR3 regions from RNA transcripts. Initially, a first-round RT-PCR of the TCR CDR3 employed the HTBI primer set. TCRdb re-called the multiplex PCR reads through MiXCR, storing one row per CDR3 protein. The sample shows 730,000 or so distinct CDR3 sequences, about 17% of them seen only once. Sequenced material: blood. The receptors stem from a woman aged 45 to 65 with Graves' hyperthyroidism that later progressed to Graves' ophthalmopathy.

Ten or more counts support this clonotype. The V and J genes are TRBV2 and TRBJ1-2; 10 bases match TRBD1. The germline CDR1 and CDR2 sequences are SNHLY and FYNNEI. Trimming took 6 bases from V and 4 from J; bases not matched to a gene: 2. This CDR3 is 13 amino acids long. CDR3 loop: CASRTGGLYGYTF. In nucleotides, the CDR3 is TGTGCCAGCAGGACAGGGGGCCTCTATGGCTACACCTTC.

This clonotype was seen repeatedly, ten times or more. V usage is TRBV5-1 and J usage is TRBJ2-5, with TRBD1 matching over 8 bases. CDR1 is SGHRS, CDR2 YFSETQ, per germline. Trimming took 2 bases from V and 5 from J; bases not matched to a gene: 5. CDR3 length equals 14 residues. The CDR3 protein is CASSFADRAETQYF. CDR3 coding DNA: TGCGCCAGCAGCTTTGCGGACAGGGCCGAGACCCAGTACTTC.

The chain uses TRBV7-7 and TRBJ1-1; TRBD1 matches at 8 bases. This CDR3 contains 16 residues. V dropped 11 bases and J dropped 3; count of bases not matched to a gene: 17. Germline V gives CDR1 SSHAT, CDR2 FNYEAQ (reference sequence). The CDR3 region is CAPKNVQGEWDTEAFF. CDR3 coding DNA: TGTGCCCCAAAAAACGTACAGGGGGAGTGGGACACTGAAGCTTTCTTT.

V gene TRBV5-1 combines with J gene TRBJ2-3; TRBD2 aligns across 7 bases. This CDR3 region has 16 residues. J gave up 1 base and V 7 bases, and 12 bases lay outside the gene matches. Per the germline V gene, CDR1 is SGHRS and CDR2 is YFSETQ. The CDR3 nucleotides read TGCGCCAGCGGCAGGGACGGCGGGAGCGGCACAGATACGCAGTATTTT. Translated: CASGRDGGSGTDTQYF.

A few counts support this clonotype. This sequence joins TRBV4-1 and TRBJ2-3, with D possibly matching TRBD2 (6 bases). CDR3 size: 16 residues. Germline CDR1 MGHRA, CDR2 YSYEKL. Trimming removed 2 bases from V and 6 bases from J, with 18 bases in between. The CDR3 spells CASSQSRGGVSDTQYF. The CDR3 region has the DNA TGCGCCAGCAGCCAATCACGGGGCGGGGTTAGTGATACGCAGTATTTT.

The chain links TRBV9 to TRBJ2-5, with TRBD2 matching over 11 bases. Germline values: CDR1 SGDLS, CDR2 YYNGEE. The CDR3 is made up of 16 amino acids. With V trimmed by 0 bases and J by 5 bases, 6 bases remained unmatched. CDR3: CASSVVDSGGAETQYF. The CDR3 DNA sequence: TGTGCCAGCAGCGTAGTCGATAGCGGGGGGGCGGAGACCCAGTACTTC.

The V call is TRBV5-8, the J call TRBJ1-1; a weak D match, TRBD1 (6 bases). Trimming took 3 bases from V and 6 from J, leaving 18 bases between them. Germline values: CDR1 SGHTS, CDR2 YDEGEE. The CDR3 has 15 residues. This CDR3 reads CASSSPTGARSEAFF. CDR3 in DNA: TGTGCCAGCAGCTCCCCCACGGGGGCGCGCTCTGAAGCTTTCTTT.

This clonotype was seen a handful of times. The DNA for the CDR3 is TGTGCCAGCAGCTCCCCTAGCGCCGATGAGCAGTTCTTC. The encoded protein is CASSSPSADEQFF. This chain joins TRBV13 and TRBJ2-1; D is possibly TRBD2 (6 bases). The germline V gene encodes CDR1 PRHDT and CDR2 FYEKMQ (reference sequence). Trimming took 4 bases from V and 8 from J, leaving 12 bases between them. This CDR3 is built from 13 residues. Full variable domain (remainder filled in from reference TRBV13 and TRBJ2-1): AAGVIQSPRHLIKEKRETATLKCYPIPRHDTVYWYQQGPGQDPQFLISFYEKMQSDKGSIPDRFSAQQFSDYHSELNMSSLELGDSALYFCASSSPSADEQFFGPGTRLTVL.

This clonotype was counted a few times. The chain combines TRBV19 with TRBJ2-5, with D unresolved. Germline V gene sequence: CDR1 LNHDA, CDR2 SQIVND (reference sequence). V lost 3 bases and J 1 base, leaving 9 bases between the germline ends. The CDR3 consists of 14 residues. This chain's CDR3 is CASSIPQAQETQYF. The CDR3 DNA sequence: TGTGCCAGTAGTATCCCCCAGGCCCAAGAGACCCAGTACTTC.

This clonotype has at least ten counts. The chain has TRBV30 and TRBJ1-1, with D uncertain. This CDR3 comprises 11 residues. CDR1 GTSNPN and CDR2 SVGIG come from the germline V gene (reference sequence). Trimming pared 2 bases from V and 4 bases from J, leaving 5 bases between. The DNA of the CDR3 is TGTGCCTGGAGTTCCCTCACTGAAGCTTTCTTT. This translates into CAWSSLTEAFF.

On this clonotype itself: A read error may be the cause here, since a much bigger clone is one base away. The chain uses TRBV3-1 and TRBJ1-1, with D possibly being TRBD1 (5 bases). Germline CDR1 is LGHDT and CDR2 is YNNKEL (reference sequence). Trimming took off 1 base at V and 0 bases at J, with 9 bases between the two ends. This CDR3 has 15 amino acids. The CDR3 DNA follows: TGTGCCAGCAGCCAAGGGGGCAGAATGAACACTGAAGCTTTCTTT. Translation gives CASSQGGRMNTEAFF.

The chain is built from TRBV19 and TRBJ1-1; 8 bases map to TRBD1. V gave up 3 bases and J gave up 1 base; unmatched junction bases: 10. CDR1 LNHDA and CDR2 SQIVND come from the germline V gene (reference sequence). This CDR3 has 17 amino acids. CDR3 region: CASSIRWQGAGNTEAFF. The CDR3 nucleotides read TGTGCCAGTAGTATTCGGTGGCAGGGGGCGGGGAACACTGAAGCTTTCTTT.

This clonotype occurred a few times. This sequence joins TRBV5-1 and TRBJ1-6; 10 nucleotides line up with TRBD1. Trimming took 4 bases from V and 4 from J; bases not matched to a gene: 5. The CDR3 extends over 16 amino acids. CDR1 and CDR2 from the germline V gene are SGHRS and YFSETQ. The CDR3 DNA follows: TGCGCCAGCAGCCCGGACAGGGGGATGTATAATTCACCCCTCCACTTT. Its protein is CASSPDRGMYNSPLHF.

This clonotype was counted only a few times. The CDR3 reads CASSPPRETEAFF. CDR3 nucleotides: TGTGCCAGCAGTCCCCCTAGGGAAACTGAAGCTTTCTTT. This sequence joins TRBV6-2 or TRBV6-3 and TRBJ1-1; D ambiguous. This CDR3 contains 13 residues. Trimming cost V 5 bases and J 5 bases, with 12 bases left between them. In germline, CDR1 is MNHEY, CDR2 SVGEGT.

CDR3 protein: CASSTGLAGGQGTQYF. The CDR3 region has the DNA TGCGCCAGCAGCACCGGACTAGCGGGGGGGCAAGGTACGCAGTATTTT. The chain is built from TRBV5-1 and TRBJ2-3; 15 bases match TRBD2. The V gene end was trimmed by 4 bases and the J gene end by 8 bases; junction bases not matched to a gene: 8. Germline-derived CDR1 and CDR2 are SGHRS and YFSETQ. The CDR3 totals 16 residues.

Regarding this clonotype: A single base separates this from a much larger clone, so it may be a read error. The chain links TRBV2 to TRBJ2-3, with a weak D call TRBD1 (7 bases). CDR1 is SNHLY, CDR2 FYNNEI, per germline. This CDR3 is 15 amino acids long. The CDR3 region is CASSMDRTTTDTQCF. The CDR3 DNA sequence: TGTGCCAGCAGTATGGACAGGACTACCACAGATACGCAGTGTTTT.

V usage is TRBV9 and J usage is TRBJ2-7; no firm D call. The CDR3 loop spans 16 amino acids. The germline V gene has CDR1 SGDLS and CDR2 YYNGEE. The V end lost 0 bases, the J end lost 3 bases, and 16 bases lay between the germline ends. The DNA of the CDR3 is TGTGCCAGCAGCGTAGCTCCGGACGGCAACTACTACGAGCAGTACTTC. Amino acids: CASSVAPDGNYYEQYF. Combining the CDR3 with reference TRBV9 and TRBJ2-7 gives the whole variable domain DSGVTQTPKHLITATGQRVTLRCSPRSGDLSVYWYQQSLDQGLQFLIQYYNGEERAKGNILERFSAQQFPDLHSELNLSSLELGDSALYFCASSVAPDGNYYEQYFGPGTRLTVT.

This clonotype has a count of ten or more. The chain is built from TRBV30 and TRBJ1-1; TRBD1 might be the D (5 bases). Germline lookup yields CDR1 GTSNPN and CDR2 SVGIG (reference sequence). The CDR3 extends over 14 amino acids. V was cut by 4 bases and J by 9 bases, with 21 bases left in between. Written as DNA, the CDR3 is TGTGCCTGGACCAACCTGAGGGGATTTACTAAAGCTTTCTTT. This sequence encodes CAWTNLRGFTKAFF.

The chain has TRBV20-1 and TRBJ2-3; 10 bases are shared with TRBD2. The CDR3 contains 13 residues. Per germline, CDR1 DFQATT and CDR2 SNEGSKA (reference sequence). J gave up 7 bases and V 5 bases, and 6 bases lay outside the gene matches. This CDR3 reads CSAVSGGVHTQYF. The CDR3 DNA reads TGCAGTGCTGTCAGCGGGGGGGTCCATACGCAGTATTTT.

The sample holds many counts of this clonotype. The chain joins TRBV6-5 to TRBJ2-7; 9 bases are shared with TRBD2. The CDR3 spans 17 residues. Unmatched junction bases numbered 10, after V lost 2 bases and J lost 2 bases. Germline CDR1 is MNHEY and CDR2 is SVGAGI. CDR3 DNA sequence: TGTGCCAGCAGTTACAGATCCGGGCTAGCGGGGCCCTACGAGCAGTACTTC. Residues: CASSYRSGLAGPYEQYF.

In its sample, this clonotype was seen a few times. The chain links TRBV5-8 to TRBJ2-3, with TRBD2 matching over 12 bases. V was clipped by 2 bases and J by 2 bases; unmatched bases: 6. In germline, CDR1 is SGHTS, CDR2 YDEGEE. This CDR3 has 17 amino acids. The CDR3 coding sequence is TGTGCCAGCAGCTTCGGACTAGCGGGGACCCTCACAGATACGCAGTATTTT. It encodes CASSFGLAGTLTDTQYF.

In this sample, this clonotype turned up many times. The rearrangement joins TRBV30 to TRBJ2-3; no reliable D call. CDR3 length: 14 amino acids. Deletions cut 0 bases from V and 2 bases from J, with 9 bases between. The germline gives CDR1 GTSNPN, CDR2 SVGIG (reference sequence). The CDR3 loop reads CAWSVDQVTDTQYF. Written as DNA, the CDR3 is TGTGCCTGGAGTGTTGATCAGGTCACAGATACGCAGTATTTT.

This chain links TRBV14 with TRBJ1-4; no definite D call. There are 15 residues in the CDR3. Per germline, CDR1 SGHDN and CDR2 FVKESK. V was trimmed by 0 bases and J by 5 bases, leaving 10 bases between them. CDR3 sequence reads: CASSQDVGSNEKLFF. CDR3 coding DNA: TGTGCCAGCAGCCAAGACGTGGGCTCCAATGAAAAACTGTTTTTT.

This clonotype was seen a few times. The rearrangement uses TRBV5-8 and TRBJ1-5; D perhaps matches TRBD1 (5 bases). The CDR3 is 15 amino acids. V gave up 1 base and J gave up 5 bases, with 13 bases separating them. Germline V gene sequence: CDR1 SGHTS, CDR2 YDEGEE. CDR3 residues: CASSLWQGVYQPQHF. The CDR3 coding sequence is TGTGCCAGCAGCTTGTGGCAGGGCGTTTATCAGCCCCAGCATTTT.

A few counts support this clonotype. The gene calls are TRBV6-1 and TRBJ1-1; no firm D call. Germline V gene lookup returns CDR1 MNHNS and CDR2 SASEGT. The CDR3 runs 13 residues. Trimming took off 6 bases at V and 0 bases at J, with 8 bases between the two ends. The CDR3 is CASRYTVNTEAFF. In DNA form, the CDR3 reads TGTGCCAGCAGGTATACAGTGAACACTGAAGCTTTCTTT.

This clonotype was seen only a few times. V is TRBV7-8 and J is TRBJ2-5, with 7 bases fitting TRBD2. CDR1 is SGHVS, CDR2 FQNEAQ, per germline. V shed 3 bases, J shed 5 bases, and the junction held 6 bases outside the gene matches. The CDR3 contains 14 residues. CDR3 nucleotides: TGTGCCAGCAGCTTCGCTAGCGGTCTGGAGACCCAGTACTTC. Translation gives CASSFASGLETQYF.

The chain combines TRBV19 with TRBJ2-1; D may be TRBD1 (5 bases). There are 12 residues in the CDR3. Between the trimmed V and J ends, which lost 5 bases and 9 bases, there was a span of 11 bases. The germline CDR1 and CDR2 sequences are LNHDA and SQIVND (reference sequence). In nucleotides, the CDR3 is TGTGCCAGTAGTCATGGGGCCCCTGAGCAGTTCTTC. Translated: CASSHGAPEQFF. Full variable domain (outside the CDR3, taken from reference TRBV19 and TRBJ2-1): DGGITQSPKYLFRKEGQNVTLSCEQNLNHDAMYWYRQDPGQGLRLIYYSQIVNDFQKGDIAEGYSVSREKKESFPLTVTSAQKNPTAFYLCASSHGAPEQFFGPGTRLTVL.

This clonotype was seen many times. The chain joins TRBV12-3 or TRBV12-4 to TRBJ2-1; D is unclear. The CDR3 spans 15 residues. Trimming took 3 bases from V and 6 from J, leaving 15 bases between them. The CDR3 protein is CASSFYSVSGNEQFF. The CDR3 DNA sequence: TGTGCCAGCAGTTTCTACAGTGTCTCGGGCAATGAGCAGTTCTTC.

The rearrangement uses TRBV11-2 and TRBJ1-6, with D possibly TRBD1 on 6 matching bases. Germline V CDR1 and CDR2: SGHAT, FQNNGV. This CDR3 has 13 residues. Trimming pared 0 bases from V and 16 bases from J, leaving 13 bases between. The DNA of the CDR3 is TGTGCCAGCAGCTTAGATGTGGGGACATCACTCCACTTT. This translates into CASSLDVGTSLHF.

The gene calls are TRBV30 and TRBJ1-2; TRBD1 might be the D (5 bases). Germline CDR1 is GTSNPN and CDR2 is SVGIG (reference sequence). V shed 2 bases and J shed 7 bases, with 17 bases lying between them. The CDR3 is 14 residues long. The CDR3 nucleotides read TGTGCCTGGAGTTGGGGCGGGGGGGACGGTGGCTACACCTTC. It codes for CAWSWGGGDGGYTF. The full variable domain, in which reference TRBV30 and TRBJ1-2 provide the parts outside the CDR3, is SQTIHQWPATLVQPVGSPLSLECTVEGTSNPNLYWYRQAAGRGLQLLFYSVGIGQISSEVPQNLSASRPQDRQFILSSKKLLLSDSGFYLCAWSWGGGDGGYTFGSGTRLTVV.

This clonotype was observed at least ten times. V usage is TRBV7-2 and J usage is TRBJ1-2, with TRBD1 identical over 8 bases. This CDR3 is built from 15 residues. V shed 5 bases and J 3 bases; nucleotides not matched to a gene: 8. CDR1 is SGHTA and CDR2 is FQGNSA in the germline V gene. The CDR3 region has the DNA TGTGCCAGCAGCCCGGGACAGGCACCATACTATGGCTACACCTTC. The encoded protein is CASSPGQAPYYGYTF.

The J gene is TRBJ2-1, the V gene TRBV5-1; D might be TRBD1 (5 bases). V was trimmed by 2 bases and J by 2 bases, leaving 11 bases between them. There are 15 residues in the CDR3. From germline, CDR1 is SGHRS and CDR2 YFSETQ. CDR3 nucleotide sequence: TGCGCCAGCAGCTTACGGACACCTACCTACAATGAGCAGTTCTTC. Residues: CASSLRTPTYNEQFF.